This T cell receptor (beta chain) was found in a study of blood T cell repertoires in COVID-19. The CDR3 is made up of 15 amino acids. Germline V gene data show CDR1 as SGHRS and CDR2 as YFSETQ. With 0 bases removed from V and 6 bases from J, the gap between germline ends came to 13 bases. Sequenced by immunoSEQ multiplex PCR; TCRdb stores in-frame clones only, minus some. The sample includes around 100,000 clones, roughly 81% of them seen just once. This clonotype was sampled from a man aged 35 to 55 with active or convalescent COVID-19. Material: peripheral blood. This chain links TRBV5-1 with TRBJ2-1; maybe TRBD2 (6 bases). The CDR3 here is CASSLGGVAGNEQFF. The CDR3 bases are TGCGCCAGCAGCTTGGGCGGGGTGGCAGGCAATGAGCAGTTCTTC.